The clone carrying this T cell receptor (beta chain) is medium-sized. What it binds is not known. This sample stems from a study of beta chain features in type 1 diabetes. The length of the CDR3 is 17 residues. The germline V gene encodes CDR1 LNHDA and CDR2 SQIVND (reference sequence). The trim removed 9 bases at V and 2 bases at J, leaving 10 bases unmatched. The sequenced template was cDNA made from the entire isolated RNA. Naive, central memory and regulatory T cell samples produced a mean of about 3.5 million reads. TCRdb's copy holds only in-frame clones and misses some; the assay was immunoSEQ multiplex PCR. The sample has over 25,000 clones; 55% to 60% are singletons. The study's findings and limits: Shortening that was moderate but significant affected the TCRB CDR3s of Type 1 diabetes patients in all four CD4+ subsets. The naive, central memory and Treg TCRB repertoires looked more alike in patients than they did in healthy donors. Type 1 diabetes patients had fewer VDJ junction insertions and more deletions. Short templates might get an advantage during PCR, and this would be equal in patients and controls.

The rearrangement joins TRBV19 to TRBJ2-3, with TRBD2 identical over 14 bases. The sample was Tregs from blood. The clonotype was recovered from a woman younger than 35 with type 1 diabetes. The CDR3 reads CASQTSGRAGATDTQYF. CDR3 nucleotides: TGTGCCAGCCAGACTAGCGGGAGGGCCGGGGCCACAGATACGCAGTATTTT.